This T cell receptor beta chain is from a study of cytomegalovirus exposure and HLA in healthy donors. Overall study results and limits: Accurate predictions that matched the HLA-A and HLA-B alleles of most subjects were reportedly made from TCR beta sequences. V- and J-gene trimming of TCR beta was linked (in a later analysis) to a missense DCLRE1C variant. Most sequenced TCRs were rare (though some public TCRs occurred in many donors).

Remarks on this clone: The antigen is undetermined.

Primers included in the PCR were 60 Vbeta and 13 Jbeta primers. Here immunoSEQ multiplex PCR was the method, and the copy in TCRdb shows in-frame clones only, minus some. Here the sample spans 120,000 or so clones, approximately 80% being singletons. Germline V gene sequence: CDR1 GTSNPN, CDR2 SVGIG (reference sequence). V shed 4 bases and J shed 4 bases, with 13 bases lying between them. CDR3 length: 13 amino acids. Sequencing was carried out using PBMCs. This clonotype was obtained from a woman younger than 35 in good health and CMV-seronegative. The chain recombines TRBV30 with TRBJ1-1; a possible D gene is TRBD1 (5 bases). CDR3 in amino acids: CAWNGGTGTEAFF. CDR3 DNA sequence: TGTGCCTGGAATGGGGGGACGGGCACTGAAGCTTTCTTT.